This TCR beta chain was sequenced in a study of cytotoxic CD8 clonotypes in ibrutinib-treated CLL. Study-wide background: After a median around 12 months on treatment (6 to 36), response samples were drawn. Each sample contained, on average, just over 250,000 productive templates and 94,000 or so productive rearrangements. Overall study findings and caveats: Circulating CD8+ T-cell counts were tracked by baseline clonality, which exceeded that of age-matched healthy donors. Once treatment began, public clonotypes, which were uncommon, contracted or stayed stable.

Concerning this clone itself: The target antigen is unknown.

The CDR3 has 16 amino acids. From germline, CDR1 is LNHDA and CDR2 SQIVND (reference sequence). With 0 bases removed from V and 0 bases from J, the gap between germline ends came to 10 bases. Method: immunoSEQ multiplex PCR; TCRdb's copy keeps in-frame clones and lacks some. The sample gives some 130,000 clones, approximately 85% of which show up once; roughly 2% is in the top ten. This TCR was sampled from a human donor with chronic lymphocytic leukemia. This specimen consisted of PBMCs, obtained after 24 months of ibrutinib treatment. The chain has TRBV19 and TRBJ2-3; no firm D call. CDR3 residues: CASSIEGRSSTDTQYF. The CDR3 region has the DNA TGTGCCAGTAGTATAGAGGGCAGATCTAGCACAGATACGCAGTATTTT.